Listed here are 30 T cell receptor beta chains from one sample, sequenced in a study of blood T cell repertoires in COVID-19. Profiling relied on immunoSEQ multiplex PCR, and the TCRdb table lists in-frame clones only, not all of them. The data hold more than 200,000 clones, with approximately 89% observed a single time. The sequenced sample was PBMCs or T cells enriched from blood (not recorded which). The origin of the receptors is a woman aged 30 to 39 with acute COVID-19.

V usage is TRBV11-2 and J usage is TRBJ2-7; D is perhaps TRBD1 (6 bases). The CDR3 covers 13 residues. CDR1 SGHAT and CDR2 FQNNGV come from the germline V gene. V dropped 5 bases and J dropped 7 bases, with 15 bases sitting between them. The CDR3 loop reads CASSPWVQGEQYF. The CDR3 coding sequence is TGTGCCAGCAGCCCCTGGGTCCAGGGGGAGCAGTACTTC.

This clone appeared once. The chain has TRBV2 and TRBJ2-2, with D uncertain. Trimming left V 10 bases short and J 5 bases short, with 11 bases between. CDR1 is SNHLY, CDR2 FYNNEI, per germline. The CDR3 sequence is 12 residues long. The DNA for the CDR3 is TGTGCCACCTCCGAGGAGACCGGGGAGCTGTTTTTT. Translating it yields CATSEETGELFF.

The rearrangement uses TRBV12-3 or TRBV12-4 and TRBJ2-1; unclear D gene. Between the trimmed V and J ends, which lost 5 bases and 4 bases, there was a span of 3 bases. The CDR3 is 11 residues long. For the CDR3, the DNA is TGTGCCAGCAGTACTTACAATGAGCAGTTCTTC. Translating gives CASSTYNEQFF.

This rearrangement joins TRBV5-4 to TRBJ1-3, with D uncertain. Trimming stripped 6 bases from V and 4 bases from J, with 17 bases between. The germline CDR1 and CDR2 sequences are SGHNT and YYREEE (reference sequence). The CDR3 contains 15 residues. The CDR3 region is CASTMGRGTGNTIYF. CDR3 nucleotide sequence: TGTGCCAGCACCATGGGTCGCGGAACGGGAAACACCATATATTTT.

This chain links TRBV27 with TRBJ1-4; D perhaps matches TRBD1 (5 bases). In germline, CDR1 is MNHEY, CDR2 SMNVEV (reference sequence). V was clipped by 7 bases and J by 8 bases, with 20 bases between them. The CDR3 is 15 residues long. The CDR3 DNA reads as TGTGCCAGCACCTCGAAGGCCAGGGAGGGCGAAAAACTGTTTTTT. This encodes CASTSKAREGEKLFF.

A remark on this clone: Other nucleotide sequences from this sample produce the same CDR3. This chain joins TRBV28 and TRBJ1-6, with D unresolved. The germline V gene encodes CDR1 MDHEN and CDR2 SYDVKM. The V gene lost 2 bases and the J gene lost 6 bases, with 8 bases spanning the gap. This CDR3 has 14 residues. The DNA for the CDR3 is TGTGCCAGCAGTTTAGGGCAGGCTAATTCACCCCTCCACTTT. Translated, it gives CASSLGQANSPLHF.

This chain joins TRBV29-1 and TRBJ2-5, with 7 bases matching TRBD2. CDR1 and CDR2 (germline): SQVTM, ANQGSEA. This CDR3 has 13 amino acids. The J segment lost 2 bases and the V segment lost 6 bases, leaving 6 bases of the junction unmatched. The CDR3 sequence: CSVGKAGQETQYF. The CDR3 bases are TGCAGCGTGGGTAAAGCGGGACAAGAGACCCAGTACTTC.

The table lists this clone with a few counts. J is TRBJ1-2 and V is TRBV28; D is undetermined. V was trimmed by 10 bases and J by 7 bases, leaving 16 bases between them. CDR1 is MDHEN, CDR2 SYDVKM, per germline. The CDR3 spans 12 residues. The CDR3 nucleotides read TGTGCCACCAACGGAGGGTTGCGTGGCTACACCTTC. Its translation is CATNGGLRGYTF.

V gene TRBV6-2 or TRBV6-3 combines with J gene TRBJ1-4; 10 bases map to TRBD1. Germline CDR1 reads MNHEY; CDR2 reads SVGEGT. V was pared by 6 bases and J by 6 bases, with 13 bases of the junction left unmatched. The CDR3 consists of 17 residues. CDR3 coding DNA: TGTGCCAGCAGCCCTATCGCGGACAGGGGGGAAGATGAAAAACTGTTTTTT. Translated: CASSPIADRGEDEKLFF.

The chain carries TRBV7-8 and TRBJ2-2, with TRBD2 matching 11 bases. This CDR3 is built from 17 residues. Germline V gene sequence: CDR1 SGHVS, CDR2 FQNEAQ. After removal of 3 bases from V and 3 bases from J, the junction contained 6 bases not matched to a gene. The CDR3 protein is CASSLSSGGGYTGELFF. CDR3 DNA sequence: TGTGCCAGCAGCTTGAGTAGCGGGGGGGGATACACCGGGGAGCTGTTTTTT.

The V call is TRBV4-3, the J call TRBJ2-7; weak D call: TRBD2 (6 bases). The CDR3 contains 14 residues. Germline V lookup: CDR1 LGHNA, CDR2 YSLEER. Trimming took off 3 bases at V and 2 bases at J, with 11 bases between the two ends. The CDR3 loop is CASSQAGRAYEQYF. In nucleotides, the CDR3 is TGCGCCAGCAGCCAGGCGGGAAGAGCCTACGAGCAGTACTTC.

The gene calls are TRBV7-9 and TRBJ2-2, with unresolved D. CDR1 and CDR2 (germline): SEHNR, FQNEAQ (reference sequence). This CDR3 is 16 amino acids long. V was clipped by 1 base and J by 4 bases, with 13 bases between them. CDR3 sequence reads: CASSLGAGPGTGELFF. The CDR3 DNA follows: TGTGCCAGCAGCTTAGGAGCAGGTCCTGGCACCGGGGAGCTGTTTTTT.

The CDR3 DNA reads as TGTGCCAGCAGTGAAGACAGGGGGCCGGGAGAAAAACTGTTTTTT. This translates into CASSEDRGPGEKLFF. This rearrangement joins TRBV25-1 to TRBJ1-4; 10 bases agree with TRBD1. This CDR3 contains 15 residues. V dropped 2 bases and J dropped 8; count of bases not matched to a gene: 5. Germline V lookup: CDR1 MGHDK, CDR2 SYGVNS.

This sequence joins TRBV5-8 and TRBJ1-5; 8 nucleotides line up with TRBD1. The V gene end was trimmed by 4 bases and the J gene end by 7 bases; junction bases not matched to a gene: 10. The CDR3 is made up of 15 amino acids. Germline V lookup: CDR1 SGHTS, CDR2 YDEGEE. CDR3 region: CASSVGQGLAQPQHF. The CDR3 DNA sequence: TGTGCCAGCAGCGTAGGACAGGGTCTCGCGCAGCCCCAGCATTTT.

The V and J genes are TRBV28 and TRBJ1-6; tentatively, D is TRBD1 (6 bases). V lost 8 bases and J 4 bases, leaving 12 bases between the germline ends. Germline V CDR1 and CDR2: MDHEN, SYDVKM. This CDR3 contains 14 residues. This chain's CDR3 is CASRRQEYNSPLHF. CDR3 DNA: TGTGCCAGCCGAAGACAGGAATATAATTCACCCCTCCACTTT.

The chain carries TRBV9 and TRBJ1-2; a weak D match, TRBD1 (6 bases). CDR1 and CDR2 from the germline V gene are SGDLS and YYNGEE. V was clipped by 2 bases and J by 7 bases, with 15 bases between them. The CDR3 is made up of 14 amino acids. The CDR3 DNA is TGTGCCAGCAGCGTCGATTCAGGGGCTGGTGGCTACACCTTC. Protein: CASSVDSGAGGYTF.

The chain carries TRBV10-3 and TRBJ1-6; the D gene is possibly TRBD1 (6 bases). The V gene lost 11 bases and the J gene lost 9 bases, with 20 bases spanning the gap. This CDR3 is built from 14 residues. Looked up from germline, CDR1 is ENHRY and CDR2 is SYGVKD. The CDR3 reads CASQPGQRVSPLHF. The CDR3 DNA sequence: TGTGCCTCACAGCCGGGACAAAGGGTTTCACCCCTCCACTTT.

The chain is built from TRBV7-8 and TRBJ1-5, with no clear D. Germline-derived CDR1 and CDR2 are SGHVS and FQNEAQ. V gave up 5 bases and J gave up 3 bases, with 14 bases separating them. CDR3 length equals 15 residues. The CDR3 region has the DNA TGTGCCAGCAGCAGTAATCGGCAGGACAATCAGCCCCAGCATTTT. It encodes CASSSNRQDNQPQHF.

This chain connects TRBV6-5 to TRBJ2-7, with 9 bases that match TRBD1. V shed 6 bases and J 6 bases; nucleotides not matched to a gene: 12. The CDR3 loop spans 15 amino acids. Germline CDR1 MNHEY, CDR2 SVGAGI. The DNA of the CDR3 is TGTGCCAGCAGAGGACCGGGACAGGGACTTATCGAGCAGTACTTC. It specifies CASRGPGQGLIEQYF.

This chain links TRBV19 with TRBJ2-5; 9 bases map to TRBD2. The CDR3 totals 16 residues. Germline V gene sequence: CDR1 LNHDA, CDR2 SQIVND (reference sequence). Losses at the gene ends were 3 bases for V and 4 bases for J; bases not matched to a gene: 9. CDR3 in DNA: TGTGCCAGTAGTATGGGCCTAGCGGGGAGAAGAGAGACCCAGTACTTC. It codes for CASSMGLAGRRETQYF.

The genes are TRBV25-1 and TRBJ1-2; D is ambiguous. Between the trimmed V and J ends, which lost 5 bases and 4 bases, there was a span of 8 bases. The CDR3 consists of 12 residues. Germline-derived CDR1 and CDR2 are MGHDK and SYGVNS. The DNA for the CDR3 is TGTGCCAGCAGTTCAGGAACCTATGGCTACACCTTC. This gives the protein CASSSGTYGYTF.

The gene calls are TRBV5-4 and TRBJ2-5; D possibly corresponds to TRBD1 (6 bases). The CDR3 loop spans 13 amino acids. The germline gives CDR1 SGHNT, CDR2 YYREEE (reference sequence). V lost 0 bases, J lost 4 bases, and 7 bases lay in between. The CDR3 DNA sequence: TGTGCCAGCAGCTTGGACAGGGTAGAGACCCAGTACTTC. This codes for CASSLDRVETQYF.

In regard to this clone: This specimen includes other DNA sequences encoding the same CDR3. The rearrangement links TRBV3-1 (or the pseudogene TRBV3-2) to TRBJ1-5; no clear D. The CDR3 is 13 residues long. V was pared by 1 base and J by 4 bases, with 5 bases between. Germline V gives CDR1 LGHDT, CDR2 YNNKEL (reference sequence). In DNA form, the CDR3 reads TGTGCCAGCAGCCAAGGCCAGAATCAGCCCCAGCATTTT. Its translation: CASSQGQNQPQHF.

The CDR3 is CAISESEQGSDTQYF. The CDR3 DNA sequence: TGTGCCATCAGTGAGTCGGAACAGGGCTCAGATACGCAGTATTTT. The chain employs TRBV10-3 and TRBJ2-3, with D maybe TRBD1 (6 bases). V lost 0 bases, J lost 4 bases, and 11 bases lay in between. The CDR3 runs 15 residues. From germline, CDR1 is ENHRY and CDR2 SYGVKD.

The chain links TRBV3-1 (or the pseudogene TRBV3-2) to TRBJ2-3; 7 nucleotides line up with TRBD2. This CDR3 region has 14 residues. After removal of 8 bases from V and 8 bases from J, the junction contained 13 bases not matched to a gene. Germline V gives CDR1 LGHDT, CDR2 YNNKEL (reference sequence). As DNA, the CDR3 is TGTGCCAGCGGGGGGGACTTTAAATCCCCTACGCAGTATTTT. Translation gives CASGGDFKSPTQYF.

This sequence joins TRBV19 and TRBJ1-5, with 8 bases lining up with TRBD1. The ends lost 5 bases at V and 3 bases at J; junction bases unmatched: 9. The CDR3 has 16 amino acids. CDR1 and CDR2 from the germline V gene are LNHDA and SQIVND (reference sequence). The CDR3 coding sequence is TGTGCCAGTAGTTCCGGACAGGGCAAATACAATCAGCCCCAGCATTTT. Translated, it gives CASSSGQGKYNQPQHF. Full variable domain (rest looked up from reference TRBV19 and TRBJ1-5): DGGITQSPKYLFRKEGQNVTLSCEQNLNHDAMYWYRQDPGQGLRLIYYSQIVNDFQKGDIAEGYSVSREKKESFPLTVTSAQKNPTAFYLCASSSGQGKYNQPQHFGDGTRLSIL.

CDR3 in amino acids: CASSRGQTRQGNEQFF. In DNA, the CDR3 is TGTGCCAGCAGCCGAGGACAGACTCGACAGGGCAATGAGCAGTTCTTC. The chain combines TRBV7-3 with TRBJ2-1; 7 bases map to TRBD1. CDR3 length equals 16 residues. With V trimmed by 5 bases and J by 6 bases, 13 bases remained unmatched. CDR1 is SGHTA and CDR2 is FQGTGA in the germline V gene.

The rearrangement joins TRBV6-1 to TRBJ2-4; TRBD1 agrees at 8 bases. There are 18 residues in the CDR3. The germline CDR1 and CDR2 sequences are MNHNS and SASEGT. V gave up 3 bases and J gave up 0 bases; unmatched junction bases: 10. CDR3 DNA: TGTGCCAGCAGTGACCCCGGACAGGGCCTCCTAGCCAAAAACATTCAGTACTTC. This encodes CASSDPGQGLLAKNIQYF.

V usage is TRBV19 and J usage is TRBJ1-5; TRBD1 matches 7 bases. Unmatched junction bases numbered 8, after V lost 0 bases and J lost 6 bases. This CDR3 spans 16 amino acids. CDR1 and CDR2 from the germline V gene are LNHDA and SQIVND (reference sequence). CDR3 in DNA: TGTGCCAGTAGTATAGATGTTCAGAGGGGGCTTCAGCCCCAGCATTTT. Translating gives CASSIDVQRGLQPQHF. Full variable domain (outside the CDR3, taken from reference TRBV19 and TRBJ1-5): DGGITQSPKYLFRKEGQNVTLSCEQNLNHDAMYWYRQDPGQGLRLIYYSQIVNDFQKGDIAEGYSVSREKKESFPLTVTSAQKNPTAFYLCASSIDVQRGLQPQHFGDGTRLSIL.

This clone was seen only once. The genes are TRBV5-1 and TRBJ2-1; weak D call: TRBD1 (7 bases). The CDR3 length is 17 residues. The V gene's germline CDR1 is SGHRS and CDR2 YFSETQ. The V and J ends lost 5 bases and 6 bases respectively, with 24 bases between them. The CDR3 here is CASSQGGQPIVGNEQFF. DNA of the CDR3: TGCGCCAGCAGTCAGGGGGGCCAGCCAATAGTTGGCAATGAGCAGTTCTTC.